The 26 T cell receptor beta chains given below trace back to one sample, sequenced in a study of CD8 T cells in Susac syndrome. RNA in amounts of about 0.5 to 1 ug was reverse transcribed with random hexamers. TCRdb analysed the immunoSEQ multiplex PCR reads with MiXCR anew, one entry per CDR3 protein. The table lists 250,000 to 350,000 distinct CDR3 sequences, about 85% of them singletons. Material for sequencing was CD8+ T cells from PBMCs. These receptor sequences come from a human donor with multiple sclerosis.

The chain links TRBV7-9 to TRBJ2-5; D not certain. V shed 5 bases and J shed 5 bases, with 12 bases lying between them. The germline gives CDR1 SEHNR, CDR2 FQNEAQ (reference sequence). The CDR3 length is 13 residues. The CDR3 DNA is TGTGCCAGCAGCGGACGGGCCGGGGAGACCCAGTACTTC. This encodes CASSGRAGETQYF.

The rearrangement links TRBV7-8 to TRBJ1-4; D ambiguous. The CDR3 consists of 16 residues. Trimming left V 5 bases short and J 5 bases short, with 18 bases between. Germline V gives CDR1 SGHVS, CDR2 FQNEAQ. CDR3 sequence: CASSPIARTGNEKLFF. The CDR3 DNA follows: TGTGCCAGCAGCCCGATTGCCCGGACGGGGAATGAAAAACTGTTTTTT.

Only one count was recorded for this clonotype. V gene TRBV27 combines with J gene TRBJ2-3; D is ambiguous. CDR3 length: 15 residues. Trimming pared 3 bases from V and 4 bases from J, leaving 14 bases between. Per germline, CDR1 MNHEY and CDR2 SMNVEV (reference sequence). The CDR3 protein is CASSLSVPPADTQYF. The DNA of the CDR3 is TGTGCCAGCAGTTTGTCCGTCCCCCCAGCAGATACGCAGTATTTT.

This sequence joins TRBV18 and TRBJ2-7; D tentatively fits TRBD1 or TRBD2 (5 bases each). The CDR3 covers 15 residues. Germline V gene sequence: CDR1 KGHSH, CDR2 LQKENI. Between the trimmed V and J ends, which lost 0 bases and 2 bases, there was a span of 11 bases. The CDR3 region is CASSPPRDGTYEQYF. The CDR3 DNA follows: TGTGCCAGCTCACCACCGAGGGACGGCACCTACGAGCAGTACTTC.

The rearrangement joins TRBV19 to TRBJ1-1, with D hard to call. This CDR3 has 13 amino acids. CDR1 and CDR2 from the germline V gene are LNHDA and SQIVND (reference sequence). Between the trimmed V and J ends, which lost 4 bases and 4 bases, there was a span of 10 bases. Here the CDR3 DNA reads TGTGCCAGTAGTAACTGGAGCCGCACTGAAGCTTTCTTT. Its protein is CASSNWSRTEAFF.

The rearrangement links TRBV20-1 to TRBJ2-5; D is uncertain. The CDR3 is 11 residues long. From germline, CDR1 is DFQATT and CDR2 SNEGSKA (reference sequence). V lost 3 bases and J 5 bases, leaving 7 bases between the germline ends. CDR3 in DNA: TGCAGTGCTAGCGTCCCGGAGACCCAGTACTTC. Translation gives CSASVPETQYF.

The V and J genes are TRBV30 and TRBJ2-7; TRBD2 might be the D (5 bases). The CDR3 runs 12 residues. The germline V and J ends were trimmed by 3 bases and 7 bases, with 13 bases remaining between them. Germline V gene lookup returns CDR1 GTSNPN and CDR2 SVGIG (reference sequence). The CDR3 here is CAWRDGIQEQYF. As DNA, the CDR3 is TGTGCCTGGAGGGACGGGATTCAAGAGCAGTACTTC.

In the case of this clonotype: The DNA is left out, because the CDR3 cannot be placed on it with certainty; the CDR3 is given as TCRdb lists it. The rearrangement uses TRBV27 and TRBJ2-1; TRBD1 was called by the table and not checked on the DNA. Germline lookup yields CDR1 MNHEY and CDR2 SMNVEV (reference sequence). The CDR3 has 18 residues if both end residues are counted. The CDR3: CASSSGPARPSSYNEQFF.

J is TRBJ2-1 and V is TRBV15; D uncertain. The germline V gene has CDR1 LNHNV and CDR2 YYDKDF (reference sequence). Trimming removed 5 bases from V and 7 bases from J, with 9 bases in between. The CDR3 runs to 12 residues. CDR3 residues: CATSSLWNEQFF. The CDR3 region has the DNA TGTGCCACCAGCTCCCTGTGGAATGAGCAGTTCTTC.

The chain has TRBV28 and TRBJ1-5; maybe TRBD1 (5 bases). The CDR3 has 18 amino acids. V was clipped by 3 bases and J by 1 base, with 19 bases between them. Germline V gene data show CDR1 as MDHEN and CDR2 as SYDVKM. CDR3 sequence reads: CASSFPGPTMGSNQPQHF. CDR3 nucleotides: TGTGCCAGCAGTTTTCCGGGACCAACTATGGGGAGCAATCAGCCCCAGCATTTT.

J is TRBJ2-7 and V is TRBV13, with TRBD2 matching over 8 bases. V was pared by 4 bases and J by 9 bases, with 20 bases of the junction left unmatched. Germline assignment: CDR1 PRHDT and CDR2 FYEKMQ (reference sequence). The CDR3 spans 17 residues. CDR3 loop: CASSSGLDLSGGLTQYF. The CDR3 region has the DNA TGTGCCAGCAGCTCGGGACTAGATCTTAGCGGCGGCTTGACGCAGTACTTC.

This clonotype has just one count. The chain carries TRBV12-3 or TRBV12-4 and TRBJ2-1; D is undetermined. This CDR3 is built from 12 residues. V was pared by 6 bases and J by 9 bases, with 12 bases between. CDR3 region: CASRGSPSEQFF. DNA of the CDR3: TGTGCCAGCAGGGGCAGCCCTAGTGAGCAGTTCTTC.

This chain links TRBV28 with TRBJ2-3; D possibly corresponds to TRBD2 (6 bases). Germline CDR1 and CDR2: MDHEN and SYDVKM. CDR3 length: 20 amino acids. V gave up 2 bases and J gave up 0 bases, with 24 bases separating them. CDR3 nucleotides: TGTGCCAGCAGTTTACTGGGCCACCCAACGGGAGTCATTAGCACAGATACGCAGTATTTT. Translation gives CASSLLGHPTGVISTDTQYF.

This clonotype was seen just once. The rearrangement joins TRBV9 to TRBJ2-1, with 7 bases lining up with TRBD1. V lost 3 bases, J lost 8 bases, and 8 bases stayed unmatched. Germline values: CDR1 SGDLS, CDR2 YYNGEE. This CDR3 region has 14 residues. Written as DNA, the CDR3 is TGTGCCAGCAGCGGTTACAGGGGTGGGGATGAGCAGTTCTTC. It is translated as CASSGYRGGDEQFF.

This chain uses TRBV27 with TRBJ2-5; D is perhaps TRBD1 (7 bases). Germline assignment: CDR1 MNHEY and CDR2 SMNVEV (reference sequence). The germline V and J ends were trimmed by 8 bases and 4 bases, with 23 bases remaining between them. The CDR3 spans 16 residues. CDR3 protein: CASAILRPQGGETQYF. The CDR3 DNA reads as TGTGCCAGCGCTATCCTTAGACCCCAGGGGGGAGAGACCCAGTACTTC.

This rearrangement joins TRBV27 to TRBJ2-7; 13 nucleotides agree with TRBD2. Germline values: CDR1 MNHEY, CDR2 SMNVEV (reference sequence). The CDR3 consists of 16 residues. Trimming took 6 bases from V and 2 from J; bases not matched to a gene: 7. In DNA, the CDR3 is TGTGCCAGCAGGCTCGACGGACTAGCGGGAGCCTACGAGCAGTACTTC. As protein: CASRLDGLAGAYEQYF.

This clonotype was detected only a few times. The chain joins TRBV6-2 or TRBV6-3 to TRBJ2-7; D is unclear. The CDR3 length is 12 residues. The V gene's germline CDR1 is MNHEY and CDR2 SVGEGT. The V gene lost 5 bases and the J gene lost 2 bases, with 7 bases spanning the gap. Here the CDR3 reads CASSTIPYEQYF. CDR3 sequence (DNA): TGTGCCAGCAGTACGATCCCCTACGAGCAGTACTTC.

V usage is TRBV7-9 and J usage is TRBJ2-1; no definite D call. V was trimmed by 2 bases and J by 0 bases, leaving 11 bases between them. From germline, CDR1 is SEHNR and CDR2 FQNEAQ (reference sequence). The CDR3 is made up of 16 amino acids. CDR3 nucleotide sequence: TGTGCCAGCAGCTTACCCCCCCGACCCTCCTACAATGAGCAGTTCTTC. Translated, it gives CASSLPPRPSYNEQFF.

This clonotype has only a few counts. The chain employs TRBV28 and TRBJ1-2, with a tentative D call TRBD1 (5 bases). The CDR3 contains 13 residues. The V and J ends lost 5 bases and 3 bases respectively, with 10 bases between them. Germline V gene data show CDR1 as MDHEN and CDR2 as SYDVKM. This chain's CDR3 is CASSPGTDYGYTF. The CDR3 DNA follows: TGTGCCAGCAGTCCCGGGACGGACTATGGCTACACCTTC.

The chain is built from TRBV10-3 and TRBJ1-2; D might be TRBD1 (5 bases). Germline V CDR1 and CDR2: ENHRY, SYGVKD. The CDR3 totals 11 residues. Trimming took 8 bases from V and 8 from J, leaving 12 bases between them. The CDR3 loop reads CAIAGGRGYTF. As DNA, the CDR3 is TGTGCCATCGCCGGGGGGAGGGGCTACACCTTC.

The rearrangement uses TRBV20-1 and TRBJ2-7; TRBD2 agrees at 8 bases. Germline V gene sequence: CDR1 DFQATT, CDR2 SNEGSKA (reference sequence). Losses at the gene ends were 0 bases for V and 4 bases for J; bases not matched to a gene: 8. The CDR3 is made up of 15 amino acids. The CDR3 bases are TGCAGTGCTAGAGATCGGGGGGGCTTAACTTACGAGCAGTACTTC. Its translation is CSARDRGGLTYEQYF.

This clonotype has a single count. CDR3 nucleotides: TGTGCCAGCTCACCAATCAGGGATCAAGAGACCCAGTACTTC. The encoded protein is CASSPIRDQETQYF. V is TRBV18 and J is TRBJ2-5, with D possibly TRBD1 on 5 matching bases. Looked up from germline, CDR1 is KGHSH and CDR2 is LQKENI. Trimming removed 2 bases from V and 2 bases from J, with 9 bases in between. The CDR3 spans 14 residues.

The V and J genes are TRBV9 and TRBJ2-5, with a possible D match to TRBD1 (5 bases). CDR1 is SGDLS and CDR2 is YYNGEE in the germline V gene. This CDR3 contains 14 residues. V shed 3 bases and J shed 2 bases, with 11 bases lying between them. The CDR3 protein is CASSGPQGQETQYF. The CDR3 DNA sequence: TGTGCCAGCAGCGGACCCCAGGGACAAGAGACCCAGTACTTC.

V is TRBV20-1 and J is TRBJ2-3; 7 bases are shared with TRBD2. The CDR3 totals 15 residues. V trimming: 3 bases; J trimming: 0 bases; junction bases outside the gene matches: 6. Germline CDR1 is DFQATT and CDR2 is SNEGSKA (reference sequence). This CDR3 is CSASPSGISTDTQYF. The DNA for the CDR3 is TGCAGTGCTAGCCCAAGCGGGATCAGCACAGATACGCAGTATTTT.

This chain uses TRBV7-9 with TRBJ1-1, with TRBD1 matching over 8 bases. The germline V gene encodes CDR1 SEHNR and CDR2 FQNEAQ (reference sequence). The CDR3 length is 13 residues. V shed 7 bases, J shed 2 bases, and the junction held 3 bases outside the gene matches. CDR3 in amino acids: CASNRGGNTEAFF. CDR3 nucleotides: TGTGCCAGCAACAGGGGGGGAAACACTGAAGCTTTCTTT.

Written as DNA, the CDR3 is TGTGCCAGCAGCTCGCCCGACCTCGCTGCTCAAGAGACCCAGTACTTC. The encoded protein is CASSSPDLAAQETQYF. The chain couples TRBV7-9 to TRBJ2-5; D not certain. Germline assignment: CDR1 SEHNR and CDR2 FQNEAQ (reference sequence). Deletions cut 4 bases from V and 2 bases from J, with 17 bases between. There are 16 residues in the CDR3.